This T cell receptor beta chain was captured by sequencing in a study of blood T cell repertoires in COVID-19. About the research overall: There were acute and convalescent COVID-19 samples, and they came from the United States, Italy and Spain. T cells, B-cell-depleted T cells, or PBMCs provided the cDNA or gDNA that served as material.

Per the original data handling: Researchers report that nucleated cell counts were estimated from reference gene primer amplification. TCRdb's copy holds only in-frame clones and misses some; the assay was immunoSEQ multiplex PCR. V, J and clone size were drawn from that table, and D and trimming were deduced from the DNA. The sample has 150,000 to 200,000 clones, 80% to 90% seen once. The CDR3 runs to 14 residues. Germline V gives CDR1 SGHTA, CDR2 FQGNSA. The trim removed 5 bases at V and 5 bases at J, leaving 7 bases unmatched. The receptor was isolated from a man aged 50-59 years with active or convalescent COVID-19. The rearrangement uses TRBV7-2 and TRBJ2-5; 8 bases line up with TRBD2. The material sequenced was peripheral blood. This chain's CDR3 is CASSRGGNRETQYF. Here the CDR3 DNA reads TGTGCCAGCAGCCGGGGGGGGAATCGGGAGACCCAGTACTTC. Supplemented by reference TRBV7-2 and TRBJ2-5, the full variable domain reads GAGVSQSPSNKVTEKGKDVELRCDPISGHTALYWYRQSLGQGLEFLIYFQGNSAPDKSGLPSDRFSAERTGGSVSTLTIQRTQQEDSAVYLCASSRGGNRETQYFGPGTRLLVL.